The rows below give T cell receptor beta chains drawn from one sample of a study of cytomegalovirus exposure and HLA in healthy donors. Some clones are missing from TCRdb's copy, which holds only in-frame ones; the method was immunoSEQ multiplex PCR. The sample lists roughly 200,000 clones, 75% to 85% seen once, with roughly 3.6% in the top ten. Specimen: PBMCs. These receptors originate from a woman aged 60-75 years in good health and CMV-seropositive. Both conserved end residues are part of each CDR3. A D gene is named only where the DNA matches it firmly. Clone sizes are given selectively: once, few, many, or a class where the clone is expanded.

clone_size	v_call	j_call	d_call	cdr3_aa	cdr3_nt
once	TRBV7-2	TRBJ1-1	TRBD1	CASRGTAFNPYTEAFF	TGTGCCAGCAGAGGGACAGCCTTCAATCCTTACACTGAAGCTTTCTTT
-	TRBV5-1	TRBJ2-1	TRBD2	CASSPGLAGGPYNEQFF	TGCGCCAGCAGCCCTGGACTAGCGGGAGGGCCATACAATGAGCAGTTCTTC
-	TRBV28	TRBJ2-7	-	CASSLSREQYF	TGTGCCAGCAGCCTCTCTAGGGAGCAGTACTTC
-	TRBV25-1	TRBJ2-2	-	CASSEQNMWGPGELFF	TGTGCCAGCAGTGAACAGAACATGTGGGGGCCCGGGGAGCTGTTTTTT
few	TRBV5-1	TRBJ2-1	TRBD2	CASSLVSSGRANEQFF	TGCGCCAGCAGCTTGGTATCGAGCGGGAGGGCAAATGAGCAGTTCTTC
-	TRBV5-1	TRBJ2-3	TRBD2	CASSSGLAGGRGTDTQYF	TGCGCCAGCAGCTCGGGACTAGCGGGGGGGCGGGGCACAGATACGCAGTATTTT
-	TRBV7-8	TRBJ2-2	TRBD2	CASSALAGAGTGELFF	TGTGCCAGCAGCGCCCTAGCGGGAGCGGGCACCGGGGAGCTGTTTTTT
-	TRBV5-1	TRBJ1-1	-	CASREQGWLDTEAFF	TGCGCCAGCAGAGAACAGGGATGGTTGGACACTGAAGCTTTCTTT
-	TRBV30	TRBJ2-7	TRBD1	CAWGQGAVEQYF	TGTGCCTGGGGACAGGGGGCTGTTGAGCAGTACTTC
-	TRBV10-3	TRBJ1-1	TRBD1	CAIRTGVVGAEAFF	TGTGCCATCAGGACAGGGGTGGTAGGGGCTGAAGCTTTCTTT
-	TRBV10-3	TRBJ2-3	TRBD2	CAIVSGNGTDTQYF	TGTGCCATCGTCAGCGGGAACGGCACAGATACGCAGTATTTT
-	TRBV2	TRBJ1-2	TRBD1	CASSDPGQGSYGYTF	TGTGCCAGCAGCGACCCTGGACAGGGAAGCTATGGCTACACCTTC
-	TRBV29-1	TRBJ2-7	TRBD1	CSTLTGEYEQYF	TGCAGCACCTTGACAGGGGAGTACGAGCAGTACTTC
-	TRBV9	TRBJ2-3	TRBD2	CASSRSGAGEPTDTQYF	TGTGCCAGCAGTCGGAGTGGGGCGGGGGAGCCCACAGATACGCAGTATTTT
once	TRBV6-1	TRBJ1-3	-	CASSVSSGVSSGNTIYF	TGTGCCAGCAGTGTATCCTCGGGGGTCTCCTCTGGAAACACCATATATTTT
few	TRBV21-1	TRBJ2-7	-	CASSKDPRANRAEGYHEQYF	TGTGCCAGCAGCAAAGATCCCCGGGCAAACAGGGCCGAGGGCTATCACGAGCAGTACTTC
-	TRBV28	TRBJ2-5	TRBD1	CASRQQGAGTQYF	TGTGCCAGCAGACAACAGGGGGCGGGGACCCAGTACTTC
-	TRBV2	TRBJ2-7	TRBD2	CASSELGGRRNEQYF	TGTGCCAGCAGTGAGCTAGGCGGGAGGAGAAACGAGCAGTACTTC
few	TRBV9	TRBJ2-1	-	CASSQRGTTPYNEQFF	TGTGCCAGCAGCCAAAGGGGGACTACCCCCTACAATGAGCAGTTCTTC
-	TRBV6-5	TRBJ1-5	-	CASSYSVSVLEPQHF	TGTGCCAGCAGTTACTCGGTGTCGGTACTTGAGCCCCAGCATTTT
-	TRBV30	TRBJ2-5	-	CAWNPGIQKTQYF	TGTGCCTGGAATCCAGGGATTCAAAAGACCCAGTACTTC
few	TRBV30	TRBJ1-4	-	CAWTSSGYSNEKLFF	TGTGCCTGGACCTCCTCGGGATACTCTAATGAAAAACTGTTTTTT
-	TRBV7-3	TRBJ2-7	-	CASSLQPEAAYEQYF	TGTGCCAGCAGCTTACAGCCCGAAGCGGCCTACGAGCAGTACTTC
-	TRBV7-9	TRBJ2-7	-	CASSSPYSYEQYF	TGTGCCAGCAGCTCGCCCTACAGCTACGAGCAGTACTTC
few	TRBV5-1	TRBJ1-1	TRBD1	CASSLQGQNTEAFF	TGCGCCAGCAGCTTACAGGGGCAGAACACTGAAGCTTTCTTT
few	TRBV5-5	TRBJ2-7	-	CASSQFDMSYEQYF	TGCGCCAGCAGCCAGTTTGACATGTCCTACGAGCAGTACTTC
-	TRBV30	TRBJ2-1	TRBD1	CAGYLGQDPMRQFF	TGTGCCGGCTACCTGGGACAGGACCCAATGAGGCAGTTCTTC
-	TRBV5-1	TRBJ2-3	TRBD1	CASSLGGTGTDTQYF	TGCGCCAGCAGCTTGGGAGGGACAGGGACGGATACGCAGTATTTT
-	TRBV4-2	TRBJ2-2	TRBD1	CASSHRPGGVDTGELFF	TGTGCCAGCAGCCACCGACCAGGGGGCGTGGACACCGGGGAGCTGTTTTTT
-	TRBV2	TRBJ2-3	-	CASTRDTRDTQYF	TGTGCCAGCACCCGGGACACGAGGGATACGCAGTATTTT
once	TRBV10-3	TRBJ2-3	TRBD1	CAIRGGSTDTQYF	TGTGCCATCAGAGGGGGCAGCACAGATACGCAGTATTTT
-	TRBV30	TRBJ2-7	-	CAWSGIREQYF	TGTGCCTGGAGTGGTATCAGGGAGCAGTACTTC
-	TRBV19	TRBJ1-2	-	CASTYFGIGGYTF	TGTGCCAGTACCTATTTCGGGATTGGTGGCTACACCTTC
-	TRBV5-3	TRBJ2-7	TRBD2	CARSLVSRRLAGAYEQYF	TGTGCCAGAAGCTTGGTTAGCCGCCGACTAGCGGGCGCCTACGAGCAGTACTTC
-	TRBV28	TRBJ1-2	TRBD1	CASSATGGGGYTF	TGTGCCAGCAGTGCTACAGGGGGCGGAGGCTACACCTTC
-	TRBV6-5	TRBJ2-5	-	CASSYLGSWETQYF	TGTGCCAGCAGTTACCTAGGGAGCTGGGAGACCCAGTACTTC
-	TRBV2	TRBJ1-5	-	CASSRAGEPNQPQHF	TGTGCCAGCAGTCGGGCAGGGGAACCCAATCAGCCCCAGCATTTT
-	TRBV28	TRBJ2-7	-	CASWARGEGDEQYF	TGTGCCAGCTGGGCTAGAGGGGAGGGGGACGAGCAGTACTTC
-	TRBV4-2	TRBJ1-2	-	CASSQFGGGGGRGYTF	TGTGCCAGCAGCCAATTCGGTGGGGGGGGTGGAAGAGGCTACACCTTC
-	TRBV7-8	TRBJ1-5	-	CASSLAGPGSLSNQPQHF	TGTGCCAGCAGCTTAGCCGGCCCTGGTAGCCTTAGCAATCAGCCCCAGCATTTT
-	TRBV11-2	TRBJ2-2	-	CASSSAPQGNTGELFF	TGTGCCAGCAGCTCTGCTCCCCAGGGGAACACCGGGGAGCTGTTTTTT
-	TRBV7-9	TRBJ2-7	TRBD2	CASSRTSGRYEQYF	TGTGCCAGCAGCAGGACTAGCGGGCGCTACGAGCAGTACTTC
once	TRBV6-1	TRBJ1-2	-	CASSGGWYGYTF	TGTGCCAGCAGTGGAGGGTGGTATGGCTACACCTTC
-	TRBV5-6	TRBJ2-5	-	CASSLVRLVGARVETQYF	TGTGCCAGCAGCTTGGTTAGATTGGTGGGGGCGCGGGTTGAGACCCAGTACTTC
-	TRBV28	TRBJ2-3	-	CASTLGTYTDTQYF	TGTGCCAGCACCCTGGGCACCTACACAGATACGCAGTATTTT
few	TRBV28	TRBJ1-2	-	CASSSRGAALYGYTF	TGTGCCAGCAGTTCCCGGGGGGCTGCTCTCTATGGCTACACCTTC
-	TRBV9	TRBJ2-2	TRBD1	CASSPRQGRNTGELFF	TGTGCCAGCAGCCCACGACAGGGGCGCAACACCGGGGAGCTGTTTTTT
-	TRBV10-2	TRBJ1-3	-	CASSEPGNSGNTIYF	TGCGCCAGCAGTGAACCAGGGAACTCTGGAAACACCATATATTTT
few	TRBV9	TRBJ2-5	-	CASSVSPTAPQYF	TGTGCCAGCAGCGTATCCCCTACCGCGCCCCAGTACTTC
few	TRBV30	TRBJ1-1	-	CAWSVRFYTEAFF	TGTGCCTGGAGTGTACGGTTTTACACTGAAGCTTTCTTT
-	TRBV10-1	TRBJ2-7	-	CASSESMLVVDYEQYF	TGCGCCAGCAGTGAGTCGATGCTAGTGGTAGACTACGAGCAGTACTTC
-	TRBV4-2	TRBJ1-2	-	CASSQETGSRGSNYGYTF	TGTGCCAGCAGCCAAGAAACGGGTTCCAGGGGCTCGAACTATGGCTACACCTTC
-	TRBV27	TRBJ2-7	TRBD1	CASRRQGSYEQYF	TGTGCCAGCAGGCGACAGGGGTCCTACGAGCAGTACTTC
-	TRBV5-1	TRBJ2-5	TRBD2	CASSLASGGEETQYF	TGCGCCAGCAGCTTGGCTAGCGGGGGGGAAGAGACCCAGTACTTC
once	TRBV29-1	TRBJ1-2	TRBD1	CSAGGTGDGYTF	TGCAGCGCCGGAGGGACAGGGGATGGCTACACCTTC
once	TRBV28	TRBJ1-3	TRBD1	CASSLQTLAGQGNTIYF	TGTGCCAGCAGTTTACAAACCCTGGCGGGACAGGGAAACACCATATATTTT
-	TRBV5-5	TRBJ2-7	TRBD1	CASSLAGQGWYEQYF	TGTGCCAGCAGCTTGGCGGGACAGGGATGGTACGAGCAGTACTTC
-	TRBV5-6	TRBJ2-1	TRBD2	CASSFSGLSSYNEQFF	TGTGCCAGCAGCTTTAGCGGGCTTAGCTCCTACAATGAGCAGTTCTTC
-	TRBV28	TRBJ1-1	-	CASSLSGGRAEAFF	TGTGCCAGCAGTTTATCGGGGGGGAGGGCTGAAGCTTTCTTT